Each of the 28 T cell receptor beta chains below was sequenced from the same sample in a study of blood T cell repertoires in COVID-19. TCRdb's table, derived via immunoSEQ multiplex PCR, lists solely in-frame clones and lacks some. Of 270,000 or so clones in the sample, 86% are singletons; the top ten hold over 2.5%. The sequencing input was PBMCs or T cells enriched from blood (not recorded which). These receptors were taken from a woman aged 18-30 years who had recovered from COVID-19.

The chain links TRBV5-1 to TRBJ1-1; 7 nucleotides agree with TRBD1. Germline-derived CDR1 and CDR2 are SGHRS and YFSETQ. This CDR3 spans 15 amino acids. V shed 5 bases, J shed 4 bases, and the junction held 11 bases outside the gene matches. The DNA for the CDR3 is TGCGCCAGCAGTGAAAACAGGGGCCGGGGCACTGAAGCTTTCTTT. Translation: CASSENRGRGTEAFF.

The chain recombines TRBV7-9 with TRBJ2-3; perhaps TRBD1 as D (6 bases). The CDR3 covers 14 residues. CDR1 is SEHNR and CDR2 is FQNEAQ in the germline V gene (reference sequence). Trimming took 2 bases from V and 3 from J, leaving 9 bases between them. The CDR3 loop is CASSLQGLTDTQYF. As DNA, the CDR3 is TGTGCCAGCAGCTTACAGGGGTTAACAGATACGCAGTATTTT.

The V and J genes are TRBV7-6 and TRBJ1-1, with D maybe TRBD1 (5 bases). V was pared by 6 bases and J by 3 bases, with 17 bases between. This CDR3 has 15 amino acids. The germline gives CDR1 SGHVS, CDR2 FNYEAQ. In nucleotides, the CDR3 is TGTGCCAGCAGAGGAATGCGGGGGGGAGACACTGAAGCTTTCTTT. It translates to CASRGMRGGDTEAFF.

This chain connects TRBV7-2 to TRBJ2-1, with D perhaps TRBD2 (5 bases). Trimming took off 3 bases at V and 0 bases at J, with 9 bases between the two ends. The germline CDR1 and CDR2 sequences are SGHTA and FQGNSA. This CDR3 spans 15 amino acids. This chain's CDR3 is CASSFGVGSYNEQFF. CDR3 nucleotide sequence: TGTGCCAGCAGCTTCGGGGTGGGCTCCTACAATGAGCAGTTCTTC. Full variable domain (remainder filled in from reference TRBV7-2 and TRBJ2-1): GAGVSQSPSNKVTEKGKDVELRCDPISGHTALYWYRQSLGQGLEFLIYFQGNSAPDKSGLPSDRFSAERTGGSVSTLTIQRTQQEDSAVYLCASSFGVGSYNEQFFGPGTRLTVL.

V gene TRBV21-1 combines with J gene TRBJ1-2. TRBV21-1 is a known pseudogene. The CDR3 extends over 18 amino acids. In nucleotides, the CDR3 is TGTGCCAGCAGCCCTCGCTTGGGGGGGTGGGGACGCTCACATGGCTACACCTTC. Translation: CASSPRLGGWGRSHGYTF.

In its sample, this clone was seen a few times. The chain joins TRBV27 to TRBJ2-7; TRBD1 agrees at 8 bases. From germline, CDR1 is MNHEY and CDR2 SMNVEV (reference sequence). V lost 2 bases and J lost 7; bases outside the gene matches: 7. The CDR3 is 14 residues long. The CDR3 sequence is CASSLRQGAWEQYF. The CDR3 bases are TGTGCCAGCAGTTTAAGGCAGGGGGCGTGGGAGCAGTACTTC.

This chain uses TRBV25-1 with TRBJ1-1, with D perhaps matching TRBD1 (5 bases). CDR3 size: 13 residues. The ends were cut back, 6 bases at V and 1 base at J, with 9 bases in the middle. Germline loops: CDR1 MGHDK, CDR2 SYGVNS. CDR3 amino acids: CASRTQGNTEAFF. The CDR3 region has the DNA TGTGCCAGCAGAACCCAGGGGAACACTGAAGCTTTCTTT.

The chain joins TRBV4-1 to TRBJ2-1; D perhaps matches TRBD1 (6 bases). The CDR3 has 15 residues. Trimming removed 2 bases from V and 5 bases from J, with 13 bases in between. Germline V gives CDR1 MGHRA, CDR2 YSYEKL. In nucleotides, the CDR3 is TGCGCCAGCAGCCAAATTACAGGGCTCGACAATGAGCAGTTCTTC. It is translated as CASSQITGLDNEQFF.

This clone was seen a single time. The chain uses TRBV5-1 and TRBJ2-1, with 11 bases matching TRBD1. J lost 6 bases, V lost 5 bases, and 7 bases had no gene match. CDR3 size: 15 residues. Germline assignment: CDR1 SGHRS and CDR2 YFSETQ. DNA of the CDR3: TGCGCCAGCAGTGAGGACAGGGGGCATAGCAATGAGCAGTTCTTC. This codes for CASSEDRGHSNEQFF. The entire variable domain, with the rest obtained from reference TRBV5-1 and TRBJ2-1, is as follows: KAGVTQTPRYLIKTRGQQVTLSCSPISGHRSVSWYQQTPGQGLQFLFEYFSETQRNKGNFPGRFSGRQFSNSRSEMNVSTLELGDSALYLCASSEDRGHSNEQFFGPGTRLTVL.

This clone was recorded only once. V and J are TRBV5-1 and TRBJ1-2; tentative D call: TRBD1 (6 bases). Germline V gene data show CDR1 as SGHRS and CDR2 as YFSETQ. This CDR3 has 16 residues. The V end lost 0 bases, the J end lost 0 bases, and 12 bases lay between the germline ends. CDR3 sequence: CASSLAGRGSNYGYTF. CDR3 DNA: TGCGCCAGCAGCTTGGCCGGAAGGGGGTCTAACTATGGCTACACCTTC.

This chain links TRBV2 with TRBJ2-3; no clear D. V was trimmed by 5 bases and J by 2 bases, leaving 5 bases between them. This CDR3 is built from 12 residues. CDR1 is SNHLY, CDR2 FYNNEI, per germline. The chain's CDR3 is CASSWATDTQYF. As DNA, the CDR3 is TGTGCCAGCAGTTGGGCCACAGATACGCAGTATTTT. Variable domain in full (rest from reference TRBV2 and TRBJ2-3): EPEVTQTPSHQVTQMGQEVILRCVPISNHLYFYWYRQILGQKVEFLVSFYNNEISEKSEIFDDQFSVERPDGSNFTLKIRSTKLEDSAMYFCASSWATDTQYFGPGTRLTVL.

In nucleotides, the CDR3 is TGTGCCTGGAGTCGAATTAGCGTCTATGGCTACACCTTC. Protein: CAWSRISVYGYTF. The chain employs TRBV30 and TRBJ1-2; D unresolved. CDR3 length: 13 amino acids. Germline V gene data show CDR1 as GTSNPN and CDR2 as SVGIG (reference sequence). The ends were cut back, 2 bases at V and 4 bases at J, with 11 bases in the middle.

The rearrangement uses TRBV5-4 and TRBJ2-3, with TRBD2 identical over 9 bases. Germline trimming cut 0 bases from V and 2 bases from J; bases unmatched to any gene: 16. CDR1 is SGHNT, CDR2 YYREEE, per germline (reference sequence). This CDR3 is 20 amino acids long. CDR3 sequence (DNA): TGTGCCAGCAGCTTGGACCCATGGGAGCGGGAGGCAGGGTTCACAGATACGCAGTATTTT. Protein product: CASSLDPWEREAGFTDTQYF.

The J gene is TRBJ1-1, the V gene TRBV28, with a weak D call TRBD1 (5 bases). The germline V and J ends were trimmed by 4 bases and 0 bases, with 15 bases remaining between them. The CDR3 is 16 amino acids. Germline V gene data show CDR1 as MDHEN and CDR2 as SYDVKM. CDR3 in amino acids: CASSSPSRALNTEAFF. The CDR3 DNA follows: TGTGCCAGCAGTTCTCCATCCAGGGCCCTGAACACTGAAGCTTTCTTT.

The chain has TRBV7-2 and TRBJ2-2; D remains ambiguous. The germline gives CDR1 SGHTA, CDR2 FQGNSA. Trimming cost V 2 bases and J 4 bases, with 8 bases left between them. The CDR3 has 14 amino acids. The CDR3 region is CASSLKWLTGELFF. The DNA of the CDR3 is TGTGCCAGCAGCTTAAAGTGGCTCACCGGGGAGCTGTTTTTT.

V is TRBV5-1 and J is TRBJ2-2, with 7 nucleotides matching TRBD1. CDR1 is SGHRS and CDR2 is YFSETQ in the germline V gene. CDR3 length: 16 amino acids. V dropped 2 bases and J dropped 2; count of bases not matched to a gene: 6. CDR3 sequence: CASSLISGGNTGELFF. The DNA for the CDR3 is TGCGCCAGCAGCTTAATCTCAGGGGGTAACACCGGGGAGCTGTTTTTT.

This sequence joins TRBV18 and TRBJ2-7; D gene uncertain. V was clipped by 6 bases and J by 0 bases, with 6 bases between them. The CDR3 has 12 residues. Germline loops: CDR1 KGHSH, CDR2 LQKENI. CDR3 DNA sequence: TGTGCCAGCTCGGAGAGCTCCTACGAGCAGTACTTC. Translated, it gives CASSESSYEQYF. Filled out from reference TRBV18 and TRBJ2-7, the complete variable domain reads NAGVMQNPRHLVRRRGQEARLRCSPMKGHSHVYWYRQLPEEGLKFMVYLQKENIIDESGMPKERFSAEFPKEGPSILRIQQVVRGDSAAYFCASSESSYEQYFGPGTRLTVT.

This clone appeared a single time. The chain employs TRBV6-5 and TRBJ2-5, with 10 bases lining up with TRBD1. Germline V CDR1 and CDR2: MNHEY, SVGAGI. The CDR3 length is 16 residues. The junction had 8 bases not matched to a gene; V was cut back by 2 bases and J by 5 bases. This CDR3 reads CASSYRRQGAFETQYF. CDR3 nucleotide sequence: TGTGCCAGCAGTTACCGCAGACAGGGGGCATTTGAGACCCAGTACTTC.

CDR3: CASSSQPNYGYTF. The CDR3 DNA follows: TGTGCCAGCAGTTCACAGCCAAACTATGGCTACACCTTC. The chain combines TRBV12-3 or TRBV12-4 with TRBJ1-2; D not certain. V was trimmed by 4 bases and J by 2 bases, leaving 8 bases between them. This CDR3 region has 13 residues.

The chain joins TRBV15 to TRBJ2-6; D is undetermined. Germline CDR1 and CDR2: LNHNV and YYDKDF (reference sequence). The V end lost 1 base, the J end lost 2 bases, and 9 bases lay between the germline ends. The CDR3 consists of 16 residues. CDR3 nucleotides: TGTGCCACCAGCAGAGTTTCCGGTGCTGGGGCCAACGTCCTGACTTTC. It encodes CATSRVSGAGANVLTF.

The chain uses TRBV28 and TRBJ2-1, with a tentative D call TRBD1 (6 bases). Per germline, CDR1 MDHEN and CDR2 SYDVKM. V lost 3 bases, J lost 5 bases, and 11 bases lay in between. The CDR3 length is 14 residues. CDR3 DNA sequence: TGTGCCAGCAGTTTTCAGGGGTCCCACAATGAGCAGTTCTTC. Residues: CASSFQGSHNEQFF.

V and J are TRBV20-1 and TRBJ2-7; 8 bases align to TRBD2. The V gene end was trimmed by 3 bases and the J gene end by 3 bases; junction bases not matched to a gene: 4. Germline CDR1 reads DFQATT; CDR2 reads SNEGSKA (reference sequence). The CDR3 is 13 residues long. The CDR3 loop is CSASRLAFYEQYF. As DNA, the CDR3 is TGCAGTGCTAGTAGACTAGCGTTCTACGAGCAGTACTTC.

The V and J genes are TRBV6-5 and TRBJ2-7; the match to TRBD2 covers 8 bases. In germline, CDR1 is MNHEY, CDR2 SVGAGI. The CDR3 has 14 residues. Germline trimming cut 4 bases from V and 5 bases from J; bases unmatched to any gene: 7. The DNA for the CDR3 is TGTGCCAGCAGTTTAGGGGGACTAGGAAACGAGCAGTACTTC. Amino acids: CASSLGGLGNEQYF.

V usage is TRBV7-9 and J usage is TRBJ2-7; TRBD2 might be the D (5 bases). Germline V lookup: CDR1 SEHNR, CDR2 FQNEAQ (reference sequence). The CDR3 totals 14 residues. V gave up 2 bases and J gave up 7 bases, with 15 bases separating them. CDR3 bases: TGTGCCAGCAGCTTAAGCCCCCCCCCGGGGGAGCAGTACTTC. Translating it yields CASSLSPPPGEQYF.

The CDR3 coding sequence is TGTGCCAGCAGCCCCTCCGGTGACACCGGGGAGCTGTTTTTT. Protein sequence: CASSPSGDTGELFF. V usage is TRBV9 and J usage is TRBJ2-2; D unclear. The V gene lost 4 bases and the J gene lost 3 bases, with 10 bases spanning the gap. The CDR3 consists of 14 residues. Germline V gene lookup returns CDR1 SGDLS and CDR2 YYNGEE.

This clone showed up just a few times. The genes are TRBV30 and TRBJ1-4, with 7 bases identical to TRBD1. Germline loops: CDR1 GTSNPN, CDR2 SVGIG (reference sequence). This CDR3 is 14 amino acids long. V trimming: 3 bases; J trimming: 7 bases; junction bases outside the gene matches: 8. The CDR3 loop is CAWRGQFMGEKLFF. As DNA, the CDR3 is TGTGCCTGGAGGGGACAGTTCATGGGTGAAAAACTGTTTTTT.

The chain combines TRBV18 with TRBJ2-5, with D maybe TRBD1 (6 bases). V was pared by 2 bases and J by 4 bases, with 11 bases between. Germline values: CDR1 KGHSH, CDR2 LQKENI. The CDR3 covers 14 residues. CDR3 region: CASSPTGTRETQYF. In DNA, the CDR3 is TGTGCCAGCTCACCAACAGGGACGAGAGAGACCCAGTACTTC.

CDR3 coding DNA: TGTGCCAGCAGCCACGGTGTTGACCCTGGACAGGGAAGTTCACCCCTCCACTTT. Translated, it gives CASSHGVDPGQGSSPLHF. This sequence joins TRBV3-1 (or the pseudogene TRBV3-2) and TRBJ1-6; TRBD1 matches 8 bases. Trimming at V came to 3 bases and at J to 9 bases, leaving 16 bases not matched to a gene. The CDR3 is 18 residues long. Germline CDR1 and CDR2: LGHDT and YNNKEL (reference sequence).